This T cell receptor beta chain was identified during a study of T cell changes during pregnancy in multiple sclerosis. The data were produced by immunoSEQ multiplex PCR, yet TCRdb's version contains in-frame clones alone and is incomplete. The repertoire holds some 60,000 clones, around 93% seen once, with approximately 0.34% in the top ten. In germline, CDR1 is SGHTA, CDR2 FQGNSA. The CDR3 has 15 residues. V lost 3 bases to trimming and J lost 6 bases; unmatched junction nucleotides: 7. J is TRBJ2-1 and V is TRBV7-2; 8 nucleotides match TRBD2. This sequence was found in a female donor with multiple sclerosis, enrolled in a pregnancy study. The source was CD4+ T cells from peripheral blood mononuclear cells, collected before pregnancy. The CDR3 bases are TGTGCCAGCAGCTTGTACGGGACTAGTCTCAATGAGCAGTTCTTC. Protein sequence: CASSLYGTSLNEQFF. Using reference TRBV7-2 and TRBJ2-1 for the parts outside the CDR3, the full variable domain is GAGVSQSPSNKVTEKGKDVELRCDPISGHTALYWYRQSLGQGLEFLIYFQGNSAPDKSGLPSDRFSAERTGGSVSTLTIQRTQQEDSAVYLCASSLYGTSLNEQFFGPGTRLTVL.